Reported below is one T cell receptor beta chain. Its cognate antigen is unknown. This sequence may be a read error, since a much larger clone differs from it by one base. In germline, CDR1 is LGHNA, CDR2 YNFKEQ. The CDR3 has 16 residues. The V segment lost 1 base and the J segment 5 bases; nucleotides outside the gene matches: 10. TCRbeta libraries were built with three rounds of nested PCR, modified from ARM-PCR. TCRdb re-called the multiplex PCR reads through MiXCR, storing one row per CDR3 protein. Among 120,000 to 150,000 distinct CDR3 sequences, around two thirds were seen once, and the ten largest hold 18%. RNA was extracted from bulk tissue without any cell sorting. Chemotherapy-naive patients with new lung cancer underwent thoracic surgery in China, August–November 2014. The entry originates in a study of tumor and adjacent non-tumor tissue in lung cancer. Study in general: Stage I to III disease affected 9 to 10 men and 5 women aged roughly 31 to 80. Overall study findings and caveats: In normal lung, the top 100 clones were significantly more dominant than in tumor. Patients with more diverse tumor TCRs had worse survival.

This chain links TRBV4-2 with TRBJ2-5, with 7 bases lining up with TRBD2. The sequence derives from a man in his fifties or sixties with small cell lung cancer. Source material: lung tumor tissue. CDR3 protein: CASSQVGREMVETQYF. The CDR3 coding sequence is TGTGCCAGCAGCCAAGTTGGGCGGGAGATGGTGGAGACCCAGTACTTC.